A selection of T cell receptor beta chains follows, all from one sample in a study of T cell responses to AZD1222 COVID-19 vaccine. Repertoires were generated with immunoSEQ multiplex PCR, while TCRdb's copy carries only in-frame clones and drops some. This table holds 100,000 to 150,000 clones, more than 80% found once. The sequenced sample was peripheral blood, obtained on day 0 of AZD1222 vaccination. The receptors were gathered from an adult in good health. The CDR3 runs from the conserved cysteine through the conserved F or W. Rows may omit the clone size; those that give it use once, few, many or a size class.

>.|TRBJ1-5|TRBV6-5
CASSYPGQPQHF
>once|TRBJ1-4|TRBV29-1
CSVPGGSNEKLFF
>.|TRBJ2-5|TRBV28
CASSQGRETQYF
>.|TRBJ1-1|TRBV6-5
CASRPSQGVNTEAFF
>.|TRBJ1-3|TRBV6-5
CASQQGAGNTIYF
>.|TRBJ2-1|TRBV28
CASIWGGEQLLSYNEQFF
>.|TRBJ1-5|TRBV4-1
CASSQGLQGARGQPQHF
>.|TRBJ2-5|TRBV7-2
CASSLGRGPETQYF
>.|TRBJ2-7|TRBV28
CASSWTGLEQYF
>.|TRBJ1-1|TRBV19
CASGTEPEAFF
>.|TRBJ1-2|TRBV19
CASSATREAWSGYTF
>.|TRBJ2-5|TRBV5-4
CASRSERGQETQYF
>.|TRBJ2-5|TRBV5-1
CASSSQGQETQYF
>.|TRBJ2-6|TRBV7-2
CASSFGQFFSGANVLTF
>.|TRBJ1-1|TRBV7-3
CASSLTIRGAEAFF
>.|TRBJ2-3|TRBV5-1
CASSWTGGYADTQYF
>.|TRBJ1-5|TRBV10-1
CASSPPTGQFQPQHF
>.|TRBJ1-4|TRBV4-3
CASSPRTVNEKLFF
>.|TRBJ2-3|TRBV3-1/TRBV3-2
CASSQDPPDTQYF
>.|TRBJ1-1|TRBV15
CATSRDGGQGGNTEAFF
>.|TRBJ2-7|TRBV6-2/TRBV6-3
CASSYLIAGGRSYEQYF
>.|TRBJ1-3|TRBV6-6
CASSYGNSGNTIYF
>.|TRBJ1-1|TRBV28
CASSWGTGTEAFF
>.|TRBJ2-1|TRBV5-1
CASSSGTRRRDNEQFF
>.|TRBJ1-2|TRBV5-1
CASSPRGWGPNYGYTF
>.|TRBJ1-2|TRBV25-1
CASSAPTGLEGYTF
>.|TRBJ2-7|TRBV3-1/TRBV3-2
CASSHLDRSSYEQYF
>.|TRBJ1-2|TRBV28
CASTPGSTDSLYGYTF
>.|TRBJ2-1|TRBV5-8
CASSPTGTYNEQFF
>.|TRBJ1-2|TRBV28
CASRSNELGPAWGYTF
>.|TRBJ1-3|TRBV4-2
CASSRDRMGNTIYF
>.|TRBJ1-1|TRBV7-2
CATNRGLNTEAFF
>.|TRBJ2-7|TRBV6-5
CASSNNGGREQYF
>.|TRBJ1-2|TRBV3-1/TRBV3-2
CASSSPRGTPANYGYTF
>.|TRBJ1-2|TRBV7-2
CASSLAPGGYGYTF
>.|TRBJ1-1|TRBV30
CACATGTGIRAFF
>.|TRBJ1-2|TRBV7-6
CASSLETRPTYGYTF
>.|TRBJ1-2|TRBV6-5
CASSYPGGRGYTF
>.|TRBJ2-5|TRBV5-1
CASSLAPSETQYF
>once|TRBJ2-7|TRBV7-9
CASSLRGGSYEQYF